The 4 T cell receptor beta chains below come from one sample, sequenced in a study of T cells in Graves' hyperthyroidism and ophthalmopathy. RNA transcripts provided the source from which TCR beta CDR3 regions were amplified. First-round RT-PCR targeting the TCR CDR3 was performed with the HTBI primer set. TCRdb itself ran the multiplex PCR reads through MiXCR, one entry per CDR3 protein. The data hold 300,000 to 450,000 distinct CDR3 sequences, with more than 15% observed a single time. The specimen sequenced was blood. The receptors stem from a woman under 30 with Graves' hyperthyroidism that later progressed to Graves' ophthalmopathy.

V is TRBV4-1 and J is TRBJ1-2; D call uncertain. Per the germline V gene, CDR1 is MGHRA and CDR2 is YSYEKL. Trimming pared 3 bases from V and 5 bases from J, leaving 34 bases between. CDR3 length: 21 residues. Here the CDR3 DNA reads TGCGCCAGCAGCCAGGGAACATTCAAGAGATCAAGGTCGGGATCCGCATATGGCTACACCTTC. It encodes CASSQGTFKRSRSGSAYGYTF.

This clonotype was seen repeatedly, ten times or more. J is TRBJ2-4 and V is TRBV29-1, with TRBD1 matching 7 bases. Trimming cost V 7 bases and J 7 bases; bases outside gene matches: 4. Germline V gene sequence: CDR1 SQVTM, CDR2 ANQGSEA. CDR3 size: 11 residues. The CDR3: CSAEGQNIQYF. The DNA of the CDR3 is TGCAGCGCCGAGGGACAGAACATTCAGTACTTC.

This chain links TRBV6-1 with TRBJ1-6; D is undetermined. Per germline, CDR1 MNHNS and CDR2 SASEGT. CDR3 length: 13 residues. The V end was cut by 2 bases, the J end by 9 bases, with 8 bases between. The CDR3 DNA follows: TGTGCCAGCAGTGAATTCCGCAGTTCACCCCTCCACTTT. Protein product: CASSEFRSSPLHF.

CDR3 sequence reads: CASSIQVDYEQYF. Written as DNA, the CDR3 is TGTGCCAGTAGTATCCAGGTCGACTACGAGCAGTACTTC. The rearrangement uses TRBV19 and TRBJ2-7, with D unclear. The CDR3 is made up of 13 amino acids. CDR1 and CDR2 from the germline V gene are LNHDA and SQIVND (reference sequence). Trimming cost V 3 bases and J 3 bases, with 9 bases left between them. The full variable domain, completed using reference TRBV19 and TRBJ2-7, is DGGITQSPKYLFRKEGQNVTLSCEQNLNHDAMYWYRQDPGQGLRLIYYSQIVNDFQKGDIAEGYSVSREKKESFPLTVTSAQKNPTAFYLCASSIQVDYEQYFGPGTRLTVT.